The 7 T cell receptor beta chains presented below share a single source sample, sequenced in a study of response to subunit inactivated influenza vaccine. MiXCR was run by TCRdb on the RT-PCR reads, yielding one entry per CDR3 protein. In the table there are 450,000 to 500,000 distinct CDR3 sequences, around 9.9% of which are singletons. The sequences come from PBMCs from blood, collected about 6 weeks after vaccination. The receptors here all came from a man aged 50 to 59 who received an inactivated influenza vaccine.

The chain links TRBV12-3 or TRBV12-4 to TRBJ1-4; 7 bases agree with TRBD1. V was pared by 2 bases and J by 5 bases, with 5 bases of the junction left unmatched. This CDR3 has 15 residues. The CDR3: CASSLRTGRNEKLFF. CDR3 in DNA: TGTGCCAGCAGTTTAAGGACAGGCCGAAATGAAAAACTGTTTTTT.

The genes are TRBV5-1 and TRBJ2-7; D tentatively reads TRBD1 or TRBD2 (5 bases each). The CDR3 is 14 residues long. In germline, CDR1 is SGHRS, CDR2 YFSETQ. The ends were cut back, 0 bases at V and 6 bases at J, with 13 bases in the middle. CDR3 nucleotide sequence: TGCGCCAGCAGCTTGGTCCGACAGAGCGGCGAGCAGTACTTC. Amino acids: CASSLVRQSGEQYF.

The rearrangement uses TRBV4-3 and TRBJ2-1; perhaps D is TRBD1 or TRBD2 (5 bases each). Germline CDR1 is LGHNA and CDR2 is YSLEER. V lost 3 bases, J lost 5 bases, and 14 bases lay in between. The CDR3 extends over 15 amino acids. The CDR3 DNA follows: TGCGCCAGCAGCCAGGACGGGACGGTCAACAATGAGCAGTTCTTC. Residues: CASSQDGTVNNEQFF.

This clonotype was counted only a few times. This chain joins TRBV11-2 and TRBJ2-7; the match to TRBD2 covers 10 bases. V shed 0 bases and J 4 bases; nucleotides not matched to a gene: 6. Germline V gene sequence: CDR1 SGHAT, CDR2 FQNNGV. There are 16 residues in the CDR3. The DNA of the CDR3 is TGTGCCAGCAGCTTAGAGGCGACTAGCGGGCCTTACGAGCAGTACTTC. Encoded protein: CASSLEATSGPYEQYF.

The genes are TRBV3-1 and TRBJ2-7; possibly TRBD1 for D (5 bases). This CDR3 spans 13 amino acids. The V end was cut by 2 bases, the J end by 5 bases, with 10 bases between. Germline lookup yields CDR1 LGHDT and CDR2 YNNKEL (reference sequence). CDR3 coding DNA: TGTGCCAGCAGCCAAAACAGGATCCACGAGCAGTACTTC. Protein sequence: CASSQNRIHEQYF.

This clonotype was seen at least ten times. V gene TRBV12-3 or TRBV12-4 combines with J gene TRBJ2-5; no reliable D call. Trimming took 2 bases from V and 4 from J, leaving 5 bases between them. The CDR3 length is 12 residues. The CDR3 nucleotides are TGTGCCAGCAGTTTATGGGGAGAGACCCAGTACTTC. This gives the protein CASSLWGETQYF.

This clonotype was detected only a few times. V is TRBV28 and J is TRBJ2-5; tentative D call: TRBD1 (5 bases). CDR3 length equals 15 residues. The germline V gene has CDR1 MDHEN and CDR2 SYDVKM. The V and J ends lost 3 bases and 3 bases respectively, with 14 bases between them. CDR3 nucleotide sequence: TGTGCCAGCAGTTTGCTAAGGGGCATCGAAGAGACCCAGTACTTC. Protein product: CASSLLRGIEETQYF. Drawing the rest from reference TRBV28 and TRBJ2-5, the complete variable domain is DVKVTQSSRYLVKRTGEKVFLECVQDMDHENMFWYRQDPGLGLRLIYFSYDVKMKEKGDIPEGYSVSREKKERFSLILESASTNQTSMYLCASSLLRGIEETQYFGPGTRLLVL.